This T cell receptor beta chain was found in a study of T cell responses to AZD1222 COVID-19 vaccine (dated by TCRdb to the early 2020s). Notes on the research overall: A total of about 230 trial participants underwent TCR sequencing, of whom 207 received two doses of AZD1222 and approximately 25 received two doses of the MenACWY control vaccine. Trial participants were enrolled into age subgroups of 18-55, 56-69 and 70-plus years, which contained approximately 150, 28 and 58 TCR-sequenced participants, respectively.

As regards this clone: The antigen it binds to is not known. Base-call qualities are not available, and no considerably larger clone is one nucleotide away.

What the work shows at the level of the full study, not this receptor alone: The 56-69-year group was small, and its depth increase did not reach significance, likely because of low power. Vaccine-associated CD4 TCRs spanned the whole spike protein, with dominant responses in regions 160-218 and 743-854. Reportedly, close to half of the unique spike-specific TCRs recognized epitopes lying outside the regions that are mutated in the B.1.351 and B.1.1.7 variants. Participants were mostly white British, with more females than males. The authors suggested clonal diversity may have been underestimated. Spike-specific TCR breadth and depth rose significantly after two AZD1222 doses compared with day 0 and with MenACWY recipients. No day 14 peak-response samples were available, so repertoires were characterized only after the peak T cell response. Conclusions about previously exposed vaccinees are limited because only five or six AZD1222 recipients were SARS-CoV-2 seropositive at baseline.

Read against the paper, the sample's time point label means: about 28 days (+/-7) after the second vaccine dose. Because spike-specific TCR depth and breadth did not differ between the two schedules, AZD1222 recipients who got a second dose at roughly 4 weeks were pooled with those who got a second dose at roughly 12 weeks. Vaccinee samples were obtained from the UK trials COV001 and COV002, which included a single-blind randomized controlled phase 2/3 trial of AZD1222 (ChAdOx1 nCoV-19) in healthy adults. For TCRbeta chain sequencing, PBMC samples from trial participants were taken at day 0 and at day 28 after the second dose. Trimming at the junction amounts to 5 bases on V and 8 bases on J, and the germline ends lie 16 bases apart. Measured from the cysteine to the phenylalanine, the CDR3 is 14 residues long. The CDR3 DNA has 42 bases and is translated from base 1. CDR1 MNHEY and CDR2 SVGEGT were looked up in the germline V gene.

The CDR3 regions of human TCRbeta chains were subjected to immunosequencing. The paper's processing steps were these. TCRs in the repertoires were compared against a reference library of SARS-CoV-2-specific TCRs that had been generated with the MIRA antigen-specificity platform. Breadth was defined as the fraction of unique TCRs that were SARS-CoV-2-associated, and depth was defined as the fraction of total T cells that were SARS-CoV-2-associated. Using the MIRA data, each spike-specific TCR was assigned both to the spike region to which the TCR was reactive and to a CD4 or CD8 class. Log10-transformed breadth and depth values were compared by one-way ANOVA with Sidak's multiple comparisons tests. Held by TCRdb, this immuneACCESS table contains in-frame sequences only and omits some clones. Under half of the omission traces to an unresolved V gene where checked; the cause of the rest is unknown. V, J and clone size derive from that table, while D and trimming were established from the DNA sequence. The sample table lists 100,000 to 120,000 clones, 94% of them with a count of one. Of the sample, around 2.8% is held by the ten largest clones.

This receptor was taken from an adult who received the AZD1222 COVID-19 vaccine. The rearrangement joined TRBV6-2 or TRBV6-3 to TRBJ1-5; a confident D gene designation cannot be given. Sequencing used peripheral blood, obtained 28 days after the second AZD1222 dose. The DNA sequence follows: TGTGCCAGCAGTACCCCGGGTCTTCCCGAGCCCCAGCATTTT. Its protein reads: CASSTPGLPEPQHF.